This TCR beta chain is from a study of shared clonotypes between healthy human individuals. The length of the CDR3 is 12 residues. From germline, CDR1 is SGHAT and CDR2 FQNNGV. Trimming removed 0 bases at V and 7 bases at J, with 7 bases between. An even split of each subset's genomic DNA across several immunoSEQ plates was performed. Some clones are missing from TCRdb's copy, which holds only in-frame ones; the method was immunoSEQ multiplex PCR. Of about 1 million clones in the sample, about 70% are singletons; the top ten hold roughly 1.5%. Study observations and caveats: The represented genetic and exposure-history diversity was limited by the small number of donors. Sampling covered blood only; tissue repertoires likely differ.

About this clone itself: The antigen remains unidentified.

The clonotype comes from a man between 18 and 35 years old in good health. V and J are TRBV11-2 and TRBJ2-7; no clear D. The specimen sequenced was memory CD4+ T cells sorted from blood. Stated subset: CD45RA-negative fraction. CDR3 residues: CASSLETREQYF. The CDR3 DNA follows: TGTGCCAGCAGCTTAGAGACGAGGGAGCAGTACTTC.